A selection of T cell receptor beta chains follows, all from one sample in a study of Ad26.COV2.S vaccination and SARS-CoV-2 variants. Here immunoSEQ multiplex PCR was the method, and the copy in TCRdb shows in-frame clones only, minus some. The repertoire holds some 270,000 clones, with 70% to 90% as singletons. The material sequenced was peripheral blood, taken in a trial of Ad26.COV2.S vaccine versus placebo. These receptors all come from a person aged 18 to 59 who received the Ad26.COV2.S COVID-19 vaccine or a placebo. CDR3s leave out the opening cysteine and the closing phenylalanine or tryptophan. Fields, in order: V gene, J gene, D gene, CDR3 length, CDR3 protein. A D gene is named only where the DNA matches it firmly.

TRBV27,TRBJ1-6,.,11,ASSLGGLSPLH
TRBV10-3,TRBJ2-3,TRBD2,14,AIRRGTSGGTDTQY
TRBV18,TRBJ1-6,.,15,ASSPPNPSSYNSPLH
TRBV9,TRBJ2-2,.,13,ASSPRDFFTGELF
TRBV7-2,TRBJ2-5,.,11,ASSPSSQETQY
TRBV9,TRBJ2-7,.,13,ASSEQGHPKYEQY
TRBV18,TRBJ1-3,TRBD1,14,ASSRETGGGGNTIY
TRBV11-2,TRBJ2-1,TRBD2,12,ASSPRTSGGEQF
TRBV7-3,TRBJ2-3,.,18,ASSLGASNLYDPITDTQY
TRBV14,TRBJ2-3,.,16,ASSPRLSLTSLTDTQY
TRBV9,TRBJ2-3,.,14,ASSVAGGQVTDTQY
TRBV19,TRBJ1-5,TRBD1,15,ASTRTGSFGGNQPQH
TRBV5-6,TRBJ1-2,TRBD1,12,ASSLGDRSHGYT
TRBV19,TRBJ1-4,.,11,ASSHWGNEKLF
TRBV27,TRBJ2-3,TRBD1,15,ASSFIGQGAYTDTQY
TRBV19,TRBJ2-2,TRBD2,16,ASSTGLAGSPNTGELF
TRBV7-2,TRBJ1-5,.,14,ASSLLPRGRKQPQH
TRBV7-9,TRBJ1-1,.,11,ASSPRGSTEAF
TRBV12-3/TRBV12-4,TRBJ2-2,.,10,ASSFFGGELF
TRBV5-5,TRBJ1-1,.,11,ASSLGTSPEAF
TRBV4-3,TRBJ1-2,.,12,ASSQEQTDLFWT
TRBV4-2,TRBJ2-3,TRBD2,14,ASSPRTSGSTDTQY
TRBV9,TRBJ1-2,.,12,ASSSAFRNYGYT
TRBV30,TRBJ1-4,.,11,AWSAQGTEKLF
TRBV3-1/TRBV3-2,TRBJ1-2,TRBD1,11,ASSHTGVDGYT
TRBV6-5,TRBJ2-4,.,13,ASSSQGYDKNIQY
TRBV13,TRBJ1-1,.,14,ASSLRYSFLNTEAF
TRBV13,TRBJ2-1,TRBD1,13,ASSFRQGSYNEQF
TRBV27,TRBJ2-2,.,12,ASNRAAATGELF